What follows is one T cell receptor (beta chain) and its context. Its target antigen remains unknown. Base qualities are not recorded, but no much larger clone differs from it by a single base. TCRbeta CDR3 regions were amplified from genomic DNA using the immunoSEQ Assay, a bias-controlled multiplex PCR. As for the authors' bioinformatics: The number of nucleated cells in each sample was estimated from the amplification of reference gene primers within the assay. Sequence reads were collapsed and filtered to measure the absolute abundance of every unique TCRbeta CDR3 rearrangement. For each sample, productive Simpson clonality was calculated as the square root of Simpson's diversity index across productive rearrangements. TCRdb re-hosts the immuneACCESS table, in-frame sequences only. Its copies lack some clones; in the studies checked, an unresolved V gene accounts for under half of them, and the cause for the rest is not known. The V and J calls and clone size were taken over from that table, and D and trimming were inferred from the DNA. The sample yields some 170,000 clones; 81% were counted once. In total, the top ten clones hold approximately 10% of the sample.

Deletion took 8 bases off V and 5 bases off J, with a span of 24 bases between the germline ends. The CDR3 runs 16 residues from the cysteine to the phenylalanine. Only the CDR3 DNA stays, 48 bases, in frame from base 1. CDR1 LGHNT and CDR2 FRNRAP are derived from the germline V gene. This record belongs to a study of blood T cell repertoires in COVID-19 (TCRdb year 2020). At the level of the whole study: Samples covering the acute and convalescent phases of COVID-19 were provided by collaborators in the United States, Italy and Spain. The material from the prospective study consisted of cDNA or gDNA derived from T cells, B-cell-depleted T cells, or PBMCs. Sample metadata almost always included a de-identified subject ID, COVID-19 status, age in years and sex. The repertoires were made available in a free public database intended to serve as a resource for research on the immune response to SARS-CoV-2. Where HLA class I and class II types were available, the types were taken from metadata supplied by the sample provider, not from assay-based typing. Samples were obtained from the ongoing ImmuneRACE study (first 160 participants) and from 1,200 or so subjects provided by 6 global collaborators. The dataset comprised deeply sampled blood TCRbeta repertoires from subjects exposed to, actively infected with, or recovered from COVID-19.

Collaborating institutions collected whole blood in K2EDTA tubes following their own protocols. For TCRbeta analysis, collaborator samples were shipped as frozen whole blood, as isolated PBMCs, or as DNA extracted from either sample type. Results and caveats for the whole study, not just this receptor: Clinical and demographic metadata were provided uncurated, with the amount varying by source and participant.

The sequencing sample was made of peripheral blood. In this chain, TRBV12-5 is recombined with TRBJ2-5, with a tentative D gene TRBD1 over 6 matching bases. The receptor was derived from a man aged 60 to 75 with active or convalescent COVID-19. For the CDR3, the sequence is CASTQGSGVLKETQYF. The nucleotide sequence reads as follows: TGTGCTAGTACCCAGGGGAGCGGAGTCCTTAAGGAGACCCAGTACTTC.